This T cell receptor (beta chain) was sequenced during a study of T cells in Graves' hyperthyroidism and ophthalmopathy. General study results and limits: Before onset, ophthalmopathy was predicted by the model a median about 6.2 months earlier.

This clonotype was detected ten times or more. Its matching antigen is unknown. Trimming cost V 2 bases and J 2 bases, with 13 bases left between them. The CDR3 runs 16 residues. The V gene's germline CDR1 is SGHTA and CDR2 FQGNSA. RNA transcripts provided the source from which TCR beta CDR3 regions were amplified. Using the HTBI primer set, a first-round RT-PCR was run on the TCR CDR3. TCRdb redid the calling of the multiplex PCR reads with MiXCR, one entry per CDR3 protein. The table lists 300,000 or so distinct CDR3 sequences, approximately 17% of them singletons. Uncontrolled infection, other autoimmune disease, pregnancy or lactation led to exclusion.

Material for sequencing was blood. This clonotype was obtained from a woman aged 55-69 years with Graves' ophthalmopathy. This chain connects TRBV7-2 to TRBJ1-3; maybe TRBD1 (6 bases). The CDR3 region is CASSLNPQGAGNTIYF. The CDR3 DNA follows: TGTGCCAGCAGCTTAAATCCACAGGGCGCTGGAAACACCATATATTTT. Using reference TRBV7-2 and TRBJ1-3 for the parts outside the CDR3, the full variable domain is GAGVSQSPSNKVTEKGKDVELRCDPISGHTALYWYRQSLGQGLEFLIYFQGNSAPDKSGLPSDRFSAERTGGSVSTLTIQRTQQEDSAVYLCASSLNPQGAGNTIYFGEGSWLTVV.